This TCR beta chain was profiled in a study of OX40 agonist ivuxolimab in advanced cancers. Study overall: An agonistic human IgG2 monoclonal antibody against OX40 (CD134) was given. The dose of intravenous ivuxolimab that patients received every 2 weeks ranged from 0.01 to 10 mg/kg. Study-wide results and limits: Low normalized T-cell clonal expansion was also seen in some nonresponders.

Germline V gene data show CDR1 as KGHSH and CDR2 as LQKENI. The CDR3 loop spans 16 amino acids. V lost 0 bases, J lost 3 bases, and 4 bases stayed unmatched. Clones were sequenced by immunoSEQ multiplex PCR, and TCRdb holds only the in-frame ones, with some missing. The repertoire holds some 49,000 clones, with 70% to 90% as singletons. Sampling times: baseline, cycle 4 day 1, cycle 7 day 1. In the case of this clone: Its antigen is unidentified.

The sequence derives from an adult with an advanced solid tumor such as melanoma, head and neck, liver or kidney cancer. Source: CD4+ or CD8+ T cells sorted from blood, taken in a trial of the OX40 agonist ivuxolimab. This sequence joins TRBV18 and TRBJ2-3, with 9 bases matching TRBD2. In DNA form, the CDR3 reads TGTGCCAGCTCACCACCTAGCGGGAGCGTGACAGATACGCAGTATTTT. Its translation is CASSPPSGSVTDTQYF.